The sample holds many counts of the clone carrying this T cell receptor beta chain. Antigen specificity is unknown. RNA transcripts yielded amplified TCR beta CDR3 regions. An initial round of RT-PCR targeting the TCR CDR3 relied on the HTBI primer set. Each CDR3 protein is one row after TCRdb ran MiXCR on the multiplex PCR reads. The table has about 360,000 distinct CDR3 sequences, over 15% seen once. The authors obtained PBMCs from over 8 ml of fresh peripheral blood. This specimen comes from a study of T cells in Graves' hyperthyroidism and ophthalmopathy. In the study overall: Peripheral blood draws took place at initial diagnosis, ahead of any treatment. Findings of the study overall: In blood, most of the thyroid clonotypes expanded above 0.001 were also present.

The germline V gene has CDR1 SGHAT and CDR2 FQNNGV. The CDR3 covers 14 residues. V gave up 7 bases and J gave up 8 bases; unmatched junction bases: 14. Source material: blood. This receptor was identified in a woman aged 18-29 years with Graves' hyperthyroidism. The chain has TRBV11-2 and TRBJ2-7; 7 bases agree with TRBD2. The CDR3 loop reads CASNTGGASRKQYF. The CDR3, as DNA: TGTGCCAGCAACACGGGAGGTGCGTCTAGGAAGCAGTACTTC.